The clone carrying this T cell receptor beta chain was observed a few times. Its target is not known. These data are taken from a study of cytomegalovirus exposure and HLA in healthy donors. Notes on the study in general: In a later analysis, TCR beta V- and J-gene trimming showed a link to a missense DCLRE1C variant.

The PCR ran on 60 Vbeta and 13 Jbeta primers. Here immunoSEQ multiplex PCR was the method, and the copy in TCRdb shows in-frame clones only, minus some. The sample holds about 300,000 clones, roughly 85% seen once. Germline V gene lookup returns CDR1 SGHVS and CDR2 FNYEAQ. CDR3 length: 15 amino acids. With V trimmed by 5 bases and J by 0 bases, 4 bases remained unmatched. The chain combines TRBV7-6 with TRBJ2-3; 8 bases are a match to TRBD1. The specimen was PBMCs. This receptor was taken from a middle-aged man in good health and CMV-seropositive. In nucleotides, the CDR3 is TGTGCCAGCAGCCCAGGACAGGGAAGCACAGATACGCAGTATTTT. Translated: CASSPGQGSTDTQYF.